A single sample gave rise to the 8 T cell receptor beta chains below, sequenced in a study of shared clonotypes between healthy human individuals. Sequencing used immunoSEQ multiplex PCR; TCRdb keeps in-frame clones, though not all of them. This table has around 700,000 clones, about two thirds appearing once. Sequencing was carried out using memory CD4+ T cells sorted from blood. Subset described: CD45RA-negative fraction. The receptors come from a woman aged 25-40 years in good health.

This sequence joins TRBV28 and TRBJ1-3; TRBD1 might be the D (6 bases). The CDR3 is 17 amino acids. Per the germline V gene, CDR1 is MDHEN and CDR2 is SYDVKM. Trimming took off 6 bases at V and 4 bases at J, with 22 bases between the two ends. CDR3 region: CASSPGGAGKFGNTIYF. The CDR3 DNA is TGTGCCAGCAGCCCCGGGGGGGCAGGGAAGTTCGGAAACACCATATATTTT.

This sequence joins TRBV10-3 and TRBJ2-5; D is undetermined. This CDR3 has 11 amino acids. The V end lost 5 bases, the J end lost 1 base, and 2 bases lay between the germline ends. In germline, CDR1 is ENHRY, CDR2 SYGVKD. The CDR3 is CAISTQETQYF. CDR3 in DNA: TGTGCCATCAGTACCCAAGAGACCCAGTACTTC.

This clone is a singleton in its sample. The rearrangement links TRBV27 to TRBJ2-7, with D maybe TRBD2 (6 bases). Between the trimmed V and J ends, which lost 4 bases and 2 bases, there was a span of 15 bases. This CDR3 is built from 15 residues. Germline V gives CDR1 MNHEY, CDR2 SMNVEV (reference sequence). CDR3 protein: CASSSSVAETYEQYF. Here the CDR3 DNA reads TGTGCCAGCAGTTCCAGTGTAGCGGAAACCTACGAGCAGTACTTC.

The CDR3: CASGQGGSYTF. As DNA, the CDR3 is TGTGCCAGCGGTCAGGGCGGGAGCTACACCTTC. This chain connects TRBV2 to TRBJ1-2; tentative D call: TRBD1 (5 bases). Trimming stripped 8 bases from V and 9 bases from J, with 13 bases between. The CDR3 totals 11 residues. Germline CDR1 and CDR2: SNHLY and FYNNEI.

The CDR3 DNA follows: TGTGCCAGCAGCGTGAAGCCTACAGTGGGGACAGATACGCAGTATTTT. Its translation: CASSVKPTVGTDTQYF. The V gene is TRBV9, the J gene TRBJ2-3; D gene unclear. The germline V and J ends were trimmed by 2 bases and 3 bases, with 16 bases remaining between them. Germline values: CDR1 SGDLS, CDR2 YYNGEE. The CDR3 loop spans 16 amino acids.

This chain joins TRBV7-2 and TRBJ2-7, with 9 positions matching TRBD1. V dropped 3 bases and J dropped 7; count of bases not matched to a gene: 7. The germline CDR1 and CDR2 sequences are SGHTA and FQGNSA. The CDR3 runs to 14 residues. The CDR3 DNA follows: TGTGCCAGCAGCTTCCGGGACAGGGTAGAGGAGCAGTACTTC. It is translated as CASSFRDRVEEQYF.

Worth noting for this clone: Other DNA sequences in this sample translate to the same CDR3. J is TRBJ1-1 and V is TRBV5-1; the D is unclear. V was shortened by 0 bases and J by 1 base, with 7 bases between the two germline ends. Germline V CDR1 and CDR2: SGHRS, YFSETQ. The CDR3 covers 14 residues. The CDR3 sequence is CASSLGHQNTEAFF. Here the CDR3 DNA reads TGCGCCAGCAGCTTGGGACACCAGAACACTGAAGCTTTCTTT.

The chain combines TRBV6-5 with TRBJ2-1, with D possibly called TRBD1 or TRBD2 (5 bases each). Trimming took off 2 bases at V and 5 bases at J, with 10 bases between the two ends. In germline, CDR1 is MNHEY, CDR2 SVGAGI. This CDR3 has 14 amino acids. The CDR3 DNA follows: TGTGCCAGCAGTTACCGGGACGCCGACAATGAGCAGTTCTTC. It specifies CASSYRDADNEQFF.